The rows below give T cell receptor beta chains drawn from one sample of a study of radiation and T cells in renal cell carcinoma. The table came from immunoSEQ multiplex PCR; TCRdb's copy has only in-frame clones and leaves some out. The sample has some 44,000 clones; about 82% are singletons. The sample here was blood, taken from a patient whose treatment included radiotherapy and nephrectomy. The receptors here all came from a woman in her 70s with renal cell carcinoma. Both conserved end residues are part of each CDR3. The D gene is left open where the match is weak. Part of the rows lack a size; the others show once, few, many or a class for expanded clones.

v_gene	j_gene	abundance	d_gene	CDR3aa	CDR3nt
TRBV12-2	TRBJ2-7	once	.	CASRTGLADKGNYEQYF	TGTGCAAGTCGCACTGGACTAGCAGATAAAGGAAACTACGAGCAGTACTTC
TRBV6-1	TRBJ1-5	.	.	CASSGPRGDLRGNQPQHF	TGTGCCAGCAGTGGACCTCGGGGGGATTTACGAGGCAATCAGCCCCAGCATTTT
TRBV5-6	TRBJ2-7	once	TRBD2	CASSWGLAGGYEQYF	TGTGCCAGCAGCTGGGGACTAGCGGGAGGTTACGAGCAGTACTTC
TRBV7-9	TRBJ2-1	.	.	CASSLASGEQFF	TGTGCCAGCAGCTTGGCTAGTGGGGAGCAGTTCTTC
TRBV5-8	TRBJ2-3	.	.	CASSLGLTIRDTQYF	TGTGCCAGCAGCTTAGGACTCACCATTCGGGATACGCAGTATTTT
TRBV11-2	TRBJ1-3	few	.	CASSPSGNTIYF	TGTGCCAGCAGCCCCAGTGGAAACACCATATATTTT
TRBV6-6	TRBJ2-2	.	.	CASSLGGGESGELFF	TGTGCCAGCAGCCTCGGAGGGGGGGAGAGCGGGGAGCTGTTTTTT
TRBV6-1	TRBJ1-3	.	.	CASSEALGRRPGNTIYF	TGTGCCAGCAGTGAAGCGCTAGGGAGGCGCCCTGGAAACACCATATATTTT
TRBV4-2	TRBJ2-3	.	TRBD2	CASSQADRAGSTDTQYF	TGTGCCAGCAGCCAAGCTGACAGAGCGGGGAGCACAGATACGCAGTATTTT
TRBV4-1	TRBJ2-5	.	.	CASSQGTLASQETQYF	TGCGCCAGCAGCCAGGGGACACTAGCGAGCCAAGAGACCCAGTACTTC
TRBV5-5	TRBJ1-5	.	.	CASSLNPGTQPQHF	TGTGCCAGCAGCTTGAACCCGGGGACTCAGCCCCAGCATTTT
TRBV6-5	TRBJ2-5	.	.	CASSYGGAYEETQYF	TGTGCCAGCAGTTACGGGGGAGCCTATGAGGAGACCCAGTACTTC
TRBV5-4	TRBJ1-4	.	TRBD1	CASSLGGQGNEKLFF	TGTGCCAGCAGCTTGGGGGGACAGGGTAATGAAAAACTGTTTTTT
TRBV4-1	TRBJ2-2	.	TRBD2	CASSQGYLGLAGGPRTGELFF	TGCGCCAGCAGCCAAGGATACCTAGGGCTAGCGGGAGGGCCGAGGACCGGGGAGCTGTTTTTT
TRBV5-1	TRBJ2-1	once	TRBD2	CASSSPGLAGINEQFF	TGCGCCAGCAGCTCCCCTGGACTAGCGGGGATCAATGAGCAGTTCTTC
TRBV19	TRBJ2-7	.	TRBD1	CASSIGTGTYEQYF	TGTGCCAGTAGTATCGGGACAGGGACGTACGAGCAGTACTTC
TRBV12-5	TRBJ2-7	few	.	CASGREGAAYEQYF	TGTGCTAGTGGGAGGGAGGGGGCAGCCTACGAGCAGTACTTC
TRBV4-2	TRBJ1-1	.	.	CASSQASGNTEAFF	TGTGCCAGCAGCCAAGCGTCAGGGAACACTGAAGCTTTCTTT
TRBV6-1	TRBJ2-7	.	TRBD2	CASSEEAGAMSKQYF	TGTGCCAGCAGTGAAGAAGCGGGGGCCATGAGCAAGCAGTACTTC
TRBV9	TRBJ2-7	.	TRBD1	CASSARPGTGDEQYF	TGTGCCAGCAGCGCACGCCCCGGGACAGGGGACGAGCAGTACTTC
TRBV29-1	TRBJ2-3	.	TRBD2	CSVREGFADTQYF	TGCAGCGTGAGGGAGGGGTTCGCAGATACGCAGTATTTT
TRBV7-2	TRBJ2-3	.	.	CASSLFQSGFGGTDTQYF	TGTGCCAGCAGCTTATTTCAGAGTGGTTTCGGGGGAACAGATACGCAGTATTTT
TRBV6-5	TRBJ1-4	.	.	CASSRTTTNEKLFF	TGTGCCAGCAGCCGGACAACAACTAATGAAAAACTGTTTTTT
TRBV5-6	TRBJ2-3	few	.	CASSLQGSWTDTQYF	TGTGCCAGCAGCTTGCAAGGGAGTTGGACAGATACGCAGTATTTT
TRBV5-1	TRBJ2-1	.	.	CASSLGGDDPYNEQFF	TGCGCCAGCAGCTTGGGAGGGGATGACCCCTACAATGAGCAGTTCTTC
TRBV5-6	TRBJ2-5	.	.	CASSLQPGEGETQYF	TGTGCCAGCAGCTTGCAACCGGGAGAGGGAGAGACCCAGTACTTC
TRBV6-4	TRBJ2-3	.	TRBD2	CASSDTSGGAGTDTQYF	TGTGCCAGCAGTGACACTAGCGGGGGGGCCGGCACAGATACGCAGTATTTT
TRBV5-8	TRBJ2-5	.	.	CASSPQGRETQYF	TGTGCCAGCAGCCCCCAGGGGAGAGAGACCCAGTACTTC
TRBV5-1	TRBJ2-2	.	.	CASRPPGTPNTGELFF	TGCGCCAGCAGGCCCCCCGGGACACCGAACACCGGGGAGCTGTTTTTT
TRBV4-2	TRBJ2-1	.	TRBD2	CASSRAGEDEQFF	TGTGCCAGCAGCCGCGCGGGAGAGGATGAGCAGTTCTTC
TRBV5-4	TRBJ2-2	few	TRBD2	CASRKGLAGAGTGELFF	TGTGCCAGCAGAAAGGGACTAGCGGGAGCAGGGACCGGGGAGCTGTTTTTT
TRBV7-9	TRBJ2-5	.	.	CASSLGGQETQYF	TGTGCCAGCAGCTTAGGCGGCCAAGAGACCCAGTACTTC
TRBV11-2	TRBJ1-1	.	TRBD1	CASITTGGSEAFF	TGTGCCAGCATCACAACAGGGGGCAGTGAAGCTTTCTTT
TRBV30	TRBJ2-5	.	.	CAWKQDQETQYF	TGTGCCTGGAAACAGGACCAAGAGACCCAGTACTTC